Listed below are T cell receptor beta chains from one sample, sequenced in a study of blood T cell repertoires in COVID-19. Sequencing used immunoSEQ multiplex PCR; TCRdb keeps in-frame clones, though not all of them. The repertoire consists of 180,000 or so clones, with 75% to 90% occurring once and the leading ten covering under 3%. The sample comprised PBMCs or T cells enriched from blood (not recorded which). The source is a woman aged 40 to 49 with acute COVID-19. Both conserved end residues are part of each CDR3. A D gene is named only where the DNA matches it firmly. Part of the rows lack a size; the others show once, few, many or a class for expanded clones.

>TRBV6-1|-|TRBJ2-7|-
CASSEGTTQSEQYF
TGTGCCAGCAGTGAAGGGACTACACAATCGGAGCAGTACTTC
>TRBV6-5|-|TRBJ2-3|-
CASRSSTDTQYF
TGTGCCAGCAGGTCTAGCACAGATACGCAGTATTTT
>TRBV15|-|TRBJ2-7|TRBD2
CATSRDGTSGAYEQYF
TGTGCCACCAGCAGAGATGGGACTAGCGGGGCGTACGAGCAGTACTTC
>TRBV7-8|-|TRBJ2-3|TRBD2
CASSSKSGRAIADTQYF
TGTGCCAGCAGCTCCAAGAGCGGGAGGGCCATCGCAGATACGCAGTATTTT
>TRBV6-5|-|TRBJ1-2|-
CASSYGRRAGGYTF
TGTGCCAGCAGTTACGGCAGACGAGCGGGAGGCTACACCTTC
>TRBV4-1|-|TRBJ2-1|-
CASSQSERNNEQFF
TGCGCCAGCAGCCAATCTGAGAGGAACAATGAGCAGTTCTTC
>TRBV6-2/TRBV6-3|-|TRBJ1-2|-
CASSSALPNYGYTF
TGTGCCAGCAGTTCCGCACTCCCTAACTATGGCTACACCTTC
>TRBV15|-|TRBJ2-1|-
CATSRDRGRGGEQFF
TGTGCCACCAGCAGAGATCGAGGACGAGGGGGTGAGCAGTTCTTC
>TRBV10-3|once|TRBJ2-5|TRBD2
CAISETKGLAGGPFMYF
TGTGCCATCAGTGAAACAAAGGGACTAGCGGGGGGGCCTTTTATGTACTTC
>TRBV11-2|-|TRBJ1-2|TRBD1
CASVKTGANYGYTF
TGTGCCAGCGTAAAGACAGGGGCCAACTATGGCTACACCTTC
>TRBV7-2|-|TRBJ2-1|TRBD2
CASSASGSSYNEQFF
TGTGCCAGCAGCGCAAGCGGGAGTTCCTACAATGAGCAGTTCTTC
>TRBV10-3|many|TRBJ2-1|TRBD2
CAISEEGGGSYNEQFF
TGTGCCATCAGTGAAGAGGGCGGGGGCTCCTACAATGAGCAGTTCTTC
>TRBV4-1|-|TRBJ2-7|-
CASSQATGPIEQYF
TGCGCCAGCAGCCAAGCGACAGGACCCATCGAGCAGTACTTC
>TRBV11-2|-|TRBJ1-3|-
CASSLNGNTIYF
TGTGCCAGCAGTCTAAATGGAAACACCATATATTTT
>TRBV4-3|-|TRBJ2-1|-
CASSQAGSSYNEQFF
TGCGCCAGCAGCCAGGCGGGGAGCTCCTACAATGAGCAGTTCTTC
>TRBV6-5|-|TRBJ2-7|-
CASSRENEQYF
TGTGCCAGCTCTAGGGAGAACGAGCAGTACTTC
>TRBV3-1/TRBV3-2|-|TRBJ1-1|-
CASSPDRITEAFF
TGTGCCAGCAGCCCGGACAGAATCACTGAAGCTTTCTTT
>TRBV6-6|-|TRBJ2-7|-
CASSHVGISYEQYF
TGTGCCAGCAGTCACGTTGGCATCTCCTACGAGCAGTACTTC
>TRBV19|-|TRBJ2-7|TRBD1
CASSILGQGGYEQYF
TGTGCCAGTAGTATCCTCGGACAGGGAGGATACGAGCAGTACTTC
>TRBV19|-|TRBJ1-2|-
CASSPIDSFYGYTF
TGTGCCAGTAGTCCCATCGACAGTTTCTATGGCTACACCTTC
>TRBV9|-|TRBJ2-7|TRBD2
CASSVVGGVDEQYF
TGTGCCAGCAGCGTAGTGGGAGGGGTAGACGAGCAGTACTTC
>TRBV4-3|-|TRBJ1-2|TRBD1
CASSPDRGFNYGYTF
TGCGCCAGCTCCCCGGACAGGGGGTTTAACTATGGCTACACCTTC
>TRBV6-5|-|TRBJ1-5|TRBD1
CASSPRPRGNQPQHF
TGTGCCAGCAGTCCCCGGCCCAGGGGGAATCAGCCCCAGCATTTT
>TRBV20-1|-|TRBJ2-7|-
CSASTSAEQYF
TGCAGTGCCTCGACTAGTGCGGAGCAGTACTTC
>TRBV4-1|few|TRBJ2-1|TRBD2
CASSQSTSGRANRENEQFF
TGCGCCAGCAGCCAGTCGACTAGCGGGAGGGCCAATCGCGAAAATGAGCAGTTCTTC
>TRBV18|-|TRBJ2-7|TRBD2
CASSQTGGDGEQYF
TGTGCCAGCTCACAAACGGGAGGGGATGGGGAGCAGTACTTC
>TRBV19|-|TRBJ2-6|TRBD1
CASSIGRTGGSAGANVLTF
TGTGCCAGTAGTATAGGCCGTACAGGGGGCTCCGCTGGGGCCAACGTCCTGACTTTC
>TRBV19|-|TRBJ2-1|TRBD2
CATGEGAEQFF
TGTGCCACCGGGGAGGGCGCGGAGCAGTTCTTC
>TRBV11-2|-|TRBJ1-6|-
CASSLGGGNSPLHF
TGTGCCAGCAGCTTAGGAGGGGGTAATTCACCCCTCCACTTT